This T cell receptor beta chain is from a study of T cells in Graves' hyperthyroidism and ophthalmopathy. General observations from the study: Most expanded thyroid clonotypes above 0.001 recurred in blood.

This clonotype was seen ten or more times. The antigen remains unidentified. TCR beta CDR3 sequences were amplified from RNA transcripts. An initial round of RT-PCR targeting the TCR CDR3 relied on the HTBI primer set. TCRdb re-called the multiplex PCR reads through MiXCR, storing one row per CDR3 protein. Of about 580,000 distinct CDR3 sequences listed, approximately 15% were seen once; the top ten hold 5.8%. The germline V gene has CDR1 GTSNPN and CDR2 SVGIG (reference sequence). CDR3 length: 13 residues. The J segment lost 7 bases and the V segment lost 2 bases, leaving 6 bases of the junction unmatched. The study enrolled patients aged 18 to 65 with newly diagnosed hyperthyroidism of under 2 months' duration. Exclusion of a patient resulted from uncontrolled infection, other autoimmune disease, pregnancy or lactation. Diagnosing involved the use of clinical symptoms, serum thyroxine and TRAb, thyroid ultrasound and orbital computed tomography.

The sample comprised blood. This sequence joins TRBV30 and TRBJ2-7; 9 bases match TRBD2. This TCR was sampled from a woman in her 30s with Graves' hyperthyroidism that later progressed to Graves' ophthalmopathy. This CDR3 reads CAWSLTSGAEQYF. The CDR3 DNA sequence: TGTGCCTGGAGTTTGACTAGCGGAGCAGAGCAGTACTTC.